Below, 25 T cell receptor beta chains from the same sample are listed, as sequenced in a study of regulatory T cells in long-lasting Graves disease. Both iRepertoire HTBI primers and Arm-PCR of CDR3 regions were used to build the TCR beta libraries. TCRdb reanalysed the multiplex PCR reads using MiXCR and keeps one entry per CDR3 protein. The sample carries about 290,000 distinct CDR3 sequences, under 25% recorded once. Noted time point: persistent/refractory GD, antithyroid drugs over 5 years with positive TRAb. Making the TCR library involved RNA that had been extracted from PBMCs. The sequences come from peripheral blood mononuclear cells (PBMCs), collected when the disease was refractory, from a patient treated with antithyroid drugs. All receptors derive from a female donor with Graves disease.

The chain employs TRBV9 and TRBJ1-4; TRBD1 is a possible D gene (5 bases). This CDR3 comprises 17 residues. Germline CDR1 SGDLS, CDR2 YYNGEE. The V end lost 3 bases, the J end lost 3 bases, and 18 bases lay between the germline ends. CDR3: CASSAYGGTLPNEKLFF. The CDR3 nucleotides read TGTGCCAGCAGCGCATATGGGGGGACCTTGCCTAATGAAAAACTGTTTTTT.

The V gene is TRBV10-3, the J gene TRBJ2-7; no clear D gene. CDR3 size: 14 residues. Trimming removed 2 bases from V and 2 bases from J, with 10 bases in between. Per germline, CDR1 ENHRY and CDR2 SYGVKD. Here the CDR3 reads CAISEGQNTYEQYF. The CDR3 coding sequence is TGTGCCATCAGTGAGGGGCAGAACACCTACGAGCAGTACTTC.

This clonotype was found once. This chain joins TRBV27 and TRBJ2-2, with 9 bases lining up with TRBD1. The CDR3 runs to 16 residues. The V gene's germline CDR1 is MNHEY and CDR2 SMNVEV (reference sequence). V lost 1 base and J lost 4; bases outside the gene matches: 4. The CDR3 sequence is CASSLWGTGITGELFF. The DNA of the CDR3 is TGTGCCAGCAGTTTATGGGGGACAGGGATCACCGGGGAGCTGTTTTTT.

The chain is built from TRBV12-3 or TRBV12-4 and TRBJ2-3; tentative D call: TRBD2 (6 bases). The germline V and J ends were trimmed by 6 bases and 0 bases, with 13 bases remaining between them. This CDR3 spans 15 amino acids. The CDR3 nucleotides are TGTGCCAGCAGCCTAGGACTACCGAGCACAGATACGCAGTATTTT. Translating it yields CASSLGLPSTDTQYF.

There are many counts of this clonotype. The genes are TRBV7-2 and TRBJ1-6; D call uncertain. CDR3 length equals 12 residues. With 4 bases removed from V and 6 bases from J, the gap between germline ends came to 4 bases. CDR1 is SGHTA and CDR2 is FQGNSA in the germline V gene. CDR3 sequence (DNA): TGTGCCAGCAGCTCGACTAATTCACCCCTCCACTTT. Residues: CASSSTNSPLHF.

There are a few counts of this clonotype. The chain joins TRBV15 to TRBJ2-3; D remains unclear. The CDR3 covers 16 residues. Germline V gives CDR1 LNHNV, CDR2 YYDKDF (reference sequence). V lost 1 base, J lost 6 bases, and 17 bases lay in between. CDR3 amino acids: CATSRGSQVGRDTQYF. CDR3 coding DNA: TGTGCCACCAGCAGAGGATCGCAGGTCGGGCGGGATACGCAGTATTTT.

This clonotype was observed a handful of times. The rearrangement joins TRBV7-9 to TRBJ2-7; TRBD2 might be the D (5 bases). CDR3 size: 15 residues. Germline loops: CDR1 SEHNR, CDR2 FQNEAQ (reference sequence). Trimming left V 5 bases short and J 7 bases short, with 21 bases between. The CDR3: CASSPPKSGTGEQYF. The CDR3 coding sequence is TGTGCCAGCAGCCCTCCGAAGAGCGGAACGGGGGAGCAGTACTTC.

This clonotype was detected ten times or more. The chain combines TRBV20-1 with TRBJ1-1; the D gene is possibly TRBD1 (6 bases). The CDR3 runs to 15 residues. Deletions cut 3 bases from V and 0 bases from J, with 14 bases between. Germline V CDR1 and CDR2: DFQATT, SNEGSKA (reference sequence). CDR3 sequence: CSASGFDRLNTEAFF. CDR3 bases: TGCAGTGCTAGTGGGTTCGACAGGCTGAACACTGAAGCTTTCTTT.

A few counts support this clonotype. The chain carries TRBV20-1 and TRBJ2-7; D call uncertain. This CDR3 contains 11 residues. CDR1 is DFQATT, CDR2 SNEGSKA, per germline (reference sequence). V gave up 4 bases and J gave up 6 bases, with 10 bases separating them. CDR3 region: CSAKKGREQYF. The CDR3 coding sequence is TGCAGTGCTAAAAAGGGTCGCGAGCAGTACTTC.

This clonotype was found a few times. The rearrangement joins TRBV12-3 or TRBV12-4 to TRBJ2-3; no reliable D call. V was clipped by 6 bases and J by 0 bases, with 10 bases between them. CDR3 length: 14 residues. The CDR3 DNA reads TGTGCCAGCAGCCGTGGCAGGAGCACAGATACGCAGTATTTT. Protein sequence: CASSRGRSTDTQYF.

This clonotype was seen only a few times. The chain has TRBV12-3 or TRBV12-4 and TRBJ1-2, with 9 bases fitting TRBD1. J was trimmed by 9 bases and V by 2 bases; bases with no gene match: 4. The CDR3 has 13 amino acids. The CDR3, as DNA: TGTGCCAGCAGTTTAAGGGGACAGGGCAGCTACACCTTC. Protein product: CASSLRGQGSYTF.

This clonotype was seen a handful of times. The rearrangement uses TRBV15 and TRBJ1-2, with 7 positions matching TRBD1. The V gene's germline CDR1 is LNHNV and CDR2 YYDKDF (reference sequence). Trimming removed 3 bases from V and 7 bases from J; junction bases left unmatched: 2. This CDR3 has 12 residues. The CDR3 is CATSSGDSGYTF. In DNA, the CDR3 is TGTGCCACCAGCAGTGGGGACAGTGGCTACACCTTC.

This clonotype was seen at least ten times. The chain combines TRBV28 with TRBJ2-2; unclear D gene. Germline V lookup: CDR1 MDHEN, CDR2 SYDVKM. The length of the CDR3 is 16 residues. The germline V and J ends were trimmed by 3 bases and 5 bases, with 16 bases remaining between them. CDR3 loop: CASSLATDPRTGELFF. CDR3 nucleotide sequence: TGTGCCAGCAGTTTGGCCACGGACCCGAGGACCGGGGAGCTGTTTTTT.

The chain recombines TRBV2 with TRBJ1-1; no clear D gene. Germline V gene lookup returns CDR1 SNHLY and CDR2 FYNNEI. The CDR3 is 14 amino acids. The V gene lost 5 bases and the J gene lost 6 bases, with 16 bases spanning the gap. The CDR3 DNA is TGTGCCAGCAGTTTCAGTGGCGGGGTTTCTGAAGCTTTCTTT. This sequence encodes CASSFSGGVSEAFF.

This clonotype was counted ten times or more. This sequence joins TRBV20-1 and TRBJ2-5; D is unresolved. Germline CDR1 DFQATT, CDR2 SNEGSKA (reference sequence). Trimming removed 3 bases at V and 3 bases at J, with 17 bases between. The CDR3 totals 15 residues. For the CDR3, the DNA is TGCAGTGCTAGTTCAGTTTTCAATAGGAAAGAGACCCAGTACTTC. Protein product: CSASSVFNRKETQYF.

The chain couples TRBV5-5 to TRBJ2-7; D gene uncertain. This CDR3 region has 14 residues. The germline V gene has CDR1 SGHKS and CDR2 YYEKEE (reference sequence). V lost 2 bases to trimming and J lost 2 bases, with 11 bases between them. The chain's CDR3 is CASSFVDQPYEQYF. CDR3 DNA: TGTGCCAGCAGCTTTGTCGACCAGCCCTACGAGCAGTACTTC.

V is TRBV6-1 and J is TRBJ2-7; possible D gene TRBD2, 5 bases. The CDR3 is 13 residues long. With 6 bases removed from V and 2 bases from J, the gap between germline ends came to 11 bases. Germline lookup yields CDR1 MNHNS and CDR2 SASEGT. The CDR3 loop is CASSQTSPYEQYF. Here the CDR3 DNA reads TGTGCCAGCAGCCAAACTAGTCCCTACGAGCAGTACTTC.

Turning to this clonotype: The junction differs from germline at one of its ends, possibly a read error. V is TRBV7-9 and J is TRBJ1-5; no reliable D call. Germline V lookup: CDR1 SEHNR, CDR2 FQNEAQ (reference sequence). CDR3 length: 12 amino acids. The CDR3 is CASSSETVPPHF. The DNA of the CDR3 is TGTGCCAGCAGCTCCGAGACCGTTCCCCCGCATTTT.

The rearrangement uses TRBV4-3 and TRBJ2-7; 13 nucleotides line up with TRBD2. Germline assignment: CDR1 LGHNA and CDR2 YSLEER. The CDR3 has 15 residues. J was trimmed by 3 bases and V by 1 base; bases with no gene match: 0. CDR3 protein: CASSQGLAGGYEQYF. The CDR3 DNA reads TGCGCCAGCAGCCAAGGACTAGCGGGAGGCTACGAGCAGTACTTC.

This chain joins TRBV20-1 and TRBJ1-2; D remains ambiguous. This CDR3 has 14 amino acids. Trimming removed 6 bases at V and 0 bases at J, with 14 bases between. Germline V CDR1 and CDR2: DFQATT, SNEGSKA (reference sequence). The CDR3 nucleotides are TGCAGTGCCCCCGACTCTGGGACTAACTATGGCTACACCTTC. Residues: CSAPDSGTNYGYTF.

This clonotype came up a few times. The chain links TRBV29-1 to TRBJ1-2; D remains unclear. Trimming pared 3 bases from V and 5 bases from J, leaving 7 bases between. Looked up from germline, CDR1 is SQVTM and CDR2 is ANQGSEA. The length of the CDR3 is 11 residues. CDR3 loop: CSVEDYYGYTF. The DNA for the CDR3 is TGCAGCGTTGAGGACTATTATGGCTACACCTTC.

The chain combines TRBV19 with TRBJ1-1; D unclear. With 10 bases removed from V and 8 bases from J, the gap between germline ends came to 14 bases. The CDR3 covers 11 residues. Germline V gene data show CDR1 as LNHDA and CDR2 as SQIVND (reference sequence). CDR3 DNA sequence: TGTGCCACCCGTGCCGGGGTAGAAGCTTTCTTT. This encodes CATRAGVEAFF.

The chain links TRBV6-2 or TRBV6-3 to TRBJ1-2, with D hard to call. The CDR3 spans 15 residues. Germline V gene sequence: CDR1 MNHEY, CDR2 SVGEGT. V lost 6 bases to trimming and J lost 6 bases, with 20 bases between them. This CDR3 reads CASSPRPRGGDGYTF. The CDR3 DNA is TGTGCCAGCAGCCCTAGGCCCAGAGGAGGAGATGGCTACACCTTC.

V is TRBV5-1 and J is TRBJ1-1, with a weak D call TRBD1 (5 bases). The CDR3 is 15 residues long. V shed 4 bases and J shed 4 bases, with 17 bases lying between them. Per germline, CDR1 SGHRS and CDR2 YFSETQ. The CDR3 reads CASSLTQGWGTEAFF. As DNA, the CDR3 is TGCGCCAGCAGCCTGACCCAGGGTTGGGGCACTGAAGCTTTCTTT.

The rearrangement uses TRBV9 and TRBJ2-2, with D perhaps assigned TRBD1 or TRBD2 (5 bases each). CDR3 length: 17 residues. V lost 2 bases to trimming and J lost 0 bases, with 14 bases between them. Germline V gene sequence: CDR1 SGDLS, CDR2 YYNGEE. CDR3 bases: TGTGCCAGCAGCGTCTCACGAGGGGCGGCGAACACCGGGGAGCTGTTTTTT. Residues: CASSVSRGAANTGELFF.